Listed below are T cell receptor beta chains from one sample, sequenced in a study of blood T cell repertoires in COVID-19. Data came from immunoSEQ multiplex PCR; TCRdb stores just in-frame clones and leaves some out. In the table there are fewer than 200,000 clones, around 85% of which are singletons. Input material: peripheral blood. The receptors stem from a human donor with acute or convalescent COVID-19. The donor label of this sample is uncertain. CDR3s leave out the opening cysteine and the closing phenylalanine or tryptophan.

j_call v_call cdr3_aa
TRBJ1-2 TRBV4-1 ASSQTLTGNYGYT
TRBJ2-2 TRBV6-4 ASSAGLAGTGELF
TRBJ2-3 TRBV6-5 ASSSGGVWRADTQY
TRBJ1-5 TRBV3-1/TRBV3-2 ASSQGLTPYSNQPQH
TRBJ2-7 TRBV19 ASSSPAGQGYEQY
TRBJ2-7 TRBV28 ASSFQRTGSSYEQY
TRBJ1-1 TRBV5-4 ASSLEQGATEAF
TRBJ2-3 TRBV24-1 ATSAQSTDTQY
TRBJ2-2 TRBV5-1 ASTPGGTGELF
TRBJ1-2 TRBV6-5 ASSYDRAPYGYT
TRBJ2-5 TRBV7-6 ASSLMRETQY
TRBJ1-1 TRBV7-9 ASSLIAGAATEAF
TRBJ1-1 TRBV4-2 ASSQGLNRVNTEAF
TRBJ1-6 TRBV5-1 ASSLGGRGRDSPLH
TRBJ1-1 TRBV7-9 ASSPQNTEAF
TRBJ1-2 TRBV7-9 ASSLTGDYGYT
TRBJ1-2 TRBV9 ASSSPTGANYGYT
TRBJ1-1 TRBV19 ASSLGQGVPEAF
TRBJ1-2 TRBV5-4 ASSLALGQESGYT
TRBJ1-2 TRBV10-3 AISDSTYYGYT
TRBJ2-3 TRBV25-1 ASSLGSGSTDTQY
TRBJ2-3 TRBV6-5 ASRRAGGRTDTQY
TRBJ1-5 TRBV19 ASPPGQGFVQPQH
TRBJ2-3 TRBV24-1 ATSERLAGTDTQY
TRBJ2-1 TRBV5-1 ASSLSGDNEQF
TRBJ2-1 TRBV13 ASSFISPGTYNEQF
TRBJ2-7 TRBV2 ASSVQGADTGEQY
TRBJ1-4 TRBV27 ASSLDSREKLF
TRBJ2-5 TRBV6-1 ASSVDTGGYQETQY
TRBJ2-1 TRBV18 ASSPQDRLRGGHEQF
TRBJ2-7 TRBV6-1 ASSEYLEQY
TRBJ2-1 TRBV28 ASGLTGEYNEQF
TRBJ2-5 TRBV4-3 ASSQRRGDMGETQY
TRBJ2-1 TRBV19 ASSIGAGRWNEQF
TRBJ1-1 TRBV2 ASRPQGSWNTEAF
TRBJ2-1 TRBV28 ASSLFRREQF
TRBJ1-1 TRBV7-2 ASSLGPVNTEAF
TRBJ2-5 TRBV5-5 ASSSTGWEETQY
TRBJ2-4 TRBV5-1 ASSLRQGGIQY
TRBJ1-2 TRBV15 ATSRDLTNYGYT
TRBJ1-1 TRBV28 ASSFAGGGTEAF
TRBJ2-1 TRBV11-2 ASSRLQGNNEQF
TRBJ2-7 TRBV4-3 ASGMLTGGFYEQY
TRBJ1-6 TRBV19 ASSFQGARSPLH
TRBJ1-2 TRBV7-3 ASSPHGSLYGYT
TRBJ2-1 TRBV6-5 ASRTGVEQF